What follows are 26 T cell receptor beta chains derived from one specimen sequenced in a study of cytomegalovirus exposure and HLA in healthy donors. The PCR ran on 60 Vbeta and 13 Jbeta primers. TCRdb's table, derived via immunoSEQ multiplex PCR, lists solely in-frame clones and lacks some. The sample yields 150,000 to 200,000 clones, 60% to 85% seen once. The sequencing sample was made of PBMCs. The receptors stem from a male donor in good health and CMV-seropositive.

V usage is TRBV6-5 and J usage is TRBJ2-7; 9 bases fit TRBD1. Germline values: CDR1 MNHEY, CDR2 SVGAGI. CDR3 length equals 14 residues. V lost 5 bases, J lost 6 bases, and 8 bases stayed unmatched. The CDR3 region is CASSQQGAQGEQYF. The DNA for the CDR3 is TGTGCCAGCAGTCAACAGGGGGCTCAGGGCGAGCAGTACTTC.

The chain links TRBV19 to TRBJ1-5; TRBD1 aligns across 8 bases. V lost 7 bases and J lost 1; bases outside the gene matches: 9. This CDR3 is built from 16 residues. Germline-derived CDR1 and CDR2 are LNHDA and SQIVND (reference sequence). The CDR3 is CASTWTGYASNQPQHF. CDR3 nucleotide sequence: TGTGCCAGTACCTGGACAGGGTATGCGAGCAATCAGCCCCAGCATTTT.

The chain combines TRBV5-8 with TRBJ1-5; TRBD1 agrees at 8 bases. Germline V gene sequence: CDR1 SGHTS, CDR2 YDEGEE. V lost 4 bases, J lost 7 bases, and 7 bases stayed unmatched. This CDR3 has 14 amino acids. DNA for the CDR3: TGTGCCAGCAGCCTAGGACAGGGCGGGCAGCCCCAGCATTTT. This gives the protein CASSLGQGGQPQHF.

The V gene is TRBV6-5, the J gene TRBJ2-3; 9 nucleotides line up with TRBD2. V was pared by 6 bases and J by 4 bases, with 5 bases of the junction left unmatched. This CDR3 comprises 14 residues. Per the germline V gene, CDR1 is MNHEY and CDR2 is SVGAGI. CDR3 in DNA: TGTGCCAGCAGACTGCGGGGGGGCCCAGATACGCAGTATTTT. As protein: CASRLRGGPDTQYF.

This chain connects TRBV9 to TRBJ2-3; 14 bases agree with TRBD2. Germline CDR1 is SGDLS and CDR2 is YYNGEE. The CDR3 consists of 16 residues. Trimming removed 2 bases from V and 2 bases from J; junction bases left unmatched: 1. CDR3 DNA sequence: TGTGCCAGCAGCGTGGGACTAGCGGGGGTCACAGATACGCAGTATTTT. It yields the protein CASSVGLAGVTDTQYF.

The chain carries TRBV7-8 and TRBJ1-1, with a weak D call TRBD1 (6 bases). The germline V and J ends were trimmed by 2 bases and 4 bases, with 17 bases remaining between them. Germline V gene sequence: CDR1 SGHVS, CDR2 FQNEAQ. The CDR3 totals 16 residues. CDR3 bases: TGTGCCAGCAGCTTATTTGATTCAGGGGTGACCACTGAAGCTTTCTTT. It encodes CASSLFDSGVTTEAFF.

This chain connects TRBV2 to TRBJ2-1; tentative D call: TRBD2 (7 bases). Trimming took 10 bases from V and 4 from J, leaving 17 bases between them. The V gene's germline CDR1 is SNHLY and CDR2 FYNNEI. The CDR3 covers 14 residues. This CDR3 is CATGLGGPYNEQFF. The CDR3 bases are TGTGCCACCGGTTTGGGGGGGCCATACAATGAGCAGTTCTTC. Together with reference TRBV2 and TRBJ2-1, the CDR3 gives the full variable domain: EPEVTQTPSHQVTQMGQEVILRCVPISNHLYFYWYRQILGQKVEFLVSFYNNEISEKSEIFDDQFSVERPDGSNFTLKIRSTKLEDSAMYFCATGLGGPYNEQFFGPGTRLTVL.

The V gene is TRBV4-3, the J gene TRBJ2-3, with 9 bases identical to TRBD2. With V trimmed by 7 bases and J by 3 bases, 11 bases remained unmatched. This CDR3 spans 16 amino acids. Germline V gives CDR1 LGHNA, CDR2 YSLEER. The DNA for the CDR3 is TGCGCCAGCACTCCGACTAGCGGCGTCCAGACAGATACGCAGTATTTT. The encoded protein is CASTPTSGVQTDTQYF.

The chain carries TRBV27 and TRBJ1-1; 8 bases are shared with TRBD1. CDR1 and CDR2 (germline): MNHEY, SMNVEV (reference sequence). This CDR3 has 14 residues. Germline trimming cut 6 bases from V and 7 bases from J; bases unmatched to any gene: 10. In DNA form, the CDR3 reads TGTGCCAGCAGCCGGGACAGGATGAGACGTGAAGCTTTCTTT. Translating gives CASSRDRMRREAFF.

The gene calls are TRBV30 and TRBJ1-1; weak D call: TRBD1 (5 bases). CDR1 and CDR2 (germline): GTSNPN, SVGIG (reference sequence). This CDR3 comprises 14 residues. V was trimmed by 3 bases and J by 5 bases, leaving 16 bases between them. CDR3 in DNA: TGTGCCTGGAGCCCCGGGGGGGGTAAAACTGAAGCTTTCTTT. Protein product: CAWSPGGGKTEAFF.

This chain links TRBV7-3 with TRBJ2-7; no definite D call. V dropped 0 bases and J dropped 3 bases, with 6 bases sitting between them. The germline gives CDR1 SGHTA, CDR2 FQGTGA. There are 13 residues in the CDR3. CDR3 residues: CASSLTASYEQYF. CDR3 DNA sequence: TGTGCCAGCAGCTTAACGGCCAGCTACGAGCAGTACTTC. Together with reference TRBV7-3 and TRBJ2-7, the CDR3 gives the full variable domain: GAGVSQTPSNKVTEKGKYVELRCDPISGHTALYWYRQSLGQGPEFLIYFQGTGAADDSGLPNDRFFAVRPEGSVSTLKIQRTERGDSAVYLCASSLTASYEQYFGPGTRLTVT.

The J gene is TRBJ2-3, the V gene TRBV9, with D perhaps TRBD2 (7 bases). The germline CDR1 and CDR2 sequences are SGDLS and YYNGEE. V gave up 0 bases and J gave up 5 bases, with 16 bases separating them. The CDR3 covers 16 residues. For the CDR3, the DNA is TGTGCCAGCAGCGTAGGGGGACGGGGGGCCGGAGATACGCAGTATTTT. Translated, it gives CASSVGGRGAGDTQYF.

This CDR3 is CASSLLAGGSTGELFF. For the CDR3, the DNA is TGTGCCAGCAGCCTACTAGCGGGGGGTAGCACCGGGGAGCTGTTTTTT. The chain links TRBV5-4 to TRBJ2-2, with 12 nucleotides matching TRBD2. The V gene end was trimmed by 4 bases and the J gene end by 4 bases; junction bases not matched to a gene: 5. This CDR3 is 16 amino acids long. From germline, CDR1 is SGHNT and CDR2 YYREEE (reference sequence).

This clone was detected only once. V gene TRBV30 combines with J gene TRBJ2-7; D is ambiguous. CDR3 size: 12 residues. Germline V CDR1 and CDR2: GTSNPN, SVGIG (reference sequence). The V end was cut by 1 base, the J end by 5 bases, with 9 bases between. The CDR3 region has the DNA TGTGCCTGGAGTGCCTCGGTCCACGAGCAGTACTTC. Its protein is CAWSASVHEQYF.

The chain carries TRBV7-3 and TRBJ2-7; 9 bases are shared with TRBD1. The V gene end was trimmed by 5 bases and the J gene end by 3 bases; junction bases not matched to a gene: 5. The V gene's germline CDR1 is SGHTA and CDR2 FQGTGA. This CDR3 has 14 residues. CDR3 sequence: CASSPGTGLYEQYF. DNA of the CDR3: TGTGCCAGCAGCCCCGGGACAGGGCTCTACGAGCAGTACTTC.

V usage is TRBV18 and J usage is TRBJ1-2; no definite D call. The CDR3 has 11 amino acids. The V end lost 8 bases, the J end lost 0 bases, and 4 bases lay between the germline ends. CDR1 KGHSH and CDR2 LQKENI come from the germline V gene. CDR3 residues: CASPTNYGYTF. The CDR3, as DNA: TGTGCCAGCCCAACTAACTATGGCTACACCTTC.

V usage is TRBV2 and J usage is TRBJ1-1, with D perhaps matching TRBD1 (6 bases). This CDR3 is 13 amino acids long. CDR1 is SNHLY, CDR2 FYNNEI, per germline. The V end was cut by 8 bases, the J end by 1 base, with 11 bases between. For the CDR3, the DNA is TGTGCCAGCTGCGAGGACAGGAACACTGAAGCTTTCTTT. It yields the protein CASCEDRNTEAFF.

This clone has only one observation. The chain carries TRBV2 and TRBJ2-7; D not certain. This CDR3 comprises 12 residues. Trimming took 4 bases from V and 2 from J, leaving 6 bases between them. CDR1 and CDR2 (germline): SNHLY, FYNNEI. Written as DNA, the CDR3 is TGTGCCAGCAGTGCGTCAGCCTACGAGCAGTACTTC. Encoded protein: CASSASAYEQYF.

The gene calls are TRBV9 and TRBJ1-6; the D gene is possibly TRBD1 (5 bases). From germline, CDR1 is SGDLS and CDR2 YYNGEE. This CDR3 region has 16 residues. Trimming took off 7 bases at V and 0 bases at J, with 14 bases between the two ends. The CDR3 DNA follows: TGTGCCAGCGGCGCGGACAAGAGCTCCTATAATTCACCCCTCCACTTT. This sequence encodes CASGADKSSYNSPLHF.

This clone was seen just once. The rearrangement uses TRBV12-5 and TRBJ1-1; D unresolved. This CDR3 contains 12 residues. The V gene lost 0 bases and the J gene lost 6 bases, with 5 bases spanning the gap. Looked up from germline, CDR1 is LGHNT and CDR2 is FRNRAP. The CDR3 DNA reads TGTGCTAGTGGTTTGGTAAGCCCTGAAGCTTTCTTT. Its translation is CASGLVSPEAFF.

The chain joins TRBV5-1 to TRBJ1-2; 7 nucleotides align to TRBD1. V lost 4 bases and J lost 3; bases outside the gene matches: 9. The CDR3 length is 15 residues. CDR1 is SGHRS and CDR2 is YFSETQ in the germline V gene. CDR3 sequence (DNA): TGCGCCAGCAGCGGAACAGGGGTGAAGGACTATGGCTACACCTTC. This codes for CASSGTGVKDYGYTF.

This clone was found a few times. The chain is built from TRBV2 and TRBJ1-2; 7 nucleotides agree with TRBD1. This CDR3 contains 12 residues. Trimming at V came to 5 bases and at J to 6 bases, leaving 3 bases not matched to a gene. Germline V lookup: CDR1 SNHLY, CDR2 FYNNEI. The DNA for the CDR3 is TGTGCCAGCAGTCAACAGGGGCATGGCTACACCTTC. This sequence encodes CASSQQGHGYTF.

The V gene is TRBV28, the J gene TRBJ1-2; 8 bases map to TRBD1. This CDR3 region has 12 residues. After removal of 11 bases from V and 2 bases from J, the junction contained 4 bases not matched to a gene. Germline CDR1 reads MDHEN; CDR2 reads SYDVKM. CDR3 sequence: CASRTGNYGYTF. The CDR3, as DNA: TGTGCCTCCAGGACAGGGAACTATGGCTACACCTTC.

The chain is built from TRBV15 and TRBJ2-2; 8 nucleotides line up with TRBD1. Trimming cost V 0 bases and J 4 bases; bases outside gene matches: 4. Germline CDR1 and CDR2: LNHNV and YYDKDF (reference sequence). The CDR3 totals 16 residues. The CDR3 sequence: CATSREWTGSTGELFF. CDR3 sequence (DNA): TGTGCCACCAGCAGAGAGTGGACAGGGAGCACCGGGGAGCTGTTTTTT.

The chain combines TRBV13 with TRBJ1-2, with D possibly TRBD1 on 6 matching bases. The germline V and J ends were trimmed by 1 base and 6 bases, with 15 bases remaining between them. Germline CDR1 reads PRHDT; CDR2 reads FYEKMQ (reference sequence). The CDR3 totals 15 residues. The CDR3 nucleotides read TGTGCCAGCAGCTTAGCGGTGGGGGCGCGGAATGGCTACACCTTC. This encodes CASSLAVGARNGYTF.

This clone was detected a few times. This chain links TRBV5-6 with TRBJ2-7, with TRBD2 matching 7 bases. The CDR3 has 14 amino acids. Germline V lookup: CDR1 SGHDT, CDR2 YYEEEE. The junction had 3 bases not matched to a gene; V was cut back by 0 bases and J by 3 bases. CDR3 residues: CASSLGGGDYEQYF. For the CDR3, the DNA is TGTGCCAGCAGCTTGGGGGGGGGAGACTACGAGCAGTACTTC.